The rows below give T cell receptor beta chains drawn from one sample of a study of chemoradiotherapy in HPV16-positive cancers. Here immunoSEQ multiplex PCR was the method, and the copy in TCRdb shows in-frame clones only, minus some. The sample lists some 35,000 clones; about nine tenths were seen once. The sample consisted of blood, taken from a patient who underwent chemoradiotherapy. The origin of the receptors is a human donor with HPV-associated anogenital cancer. Both conserved end residues are part of each CDR3. Each record gives: D gene, J gene, V gene, clone size, CDR3 DNA, CDR3 protein. The D gene is left open where the match is weak. Rows give clone size only sometimes, using once, few, many, or a class for an expanded clone.

TRBD1	TRBJ2-3	TRBV10-1	-	TGCGCCAGCAGTCGCCCGGGACAGGGGGTGGTTGCGCAGTATTTT	CASSRPGQGVVAQYF
-	TRBJ1-2	TRBV11-2	-	TGTGCCAGCAGCTCGCGGATGAACTATGGCTACACCTTC	CASSSRMNYGYTF
-	TRBJ1-2	TRBV12-5	-	TGTGCTAGTGGATTTCCGGGCCATGGGGTGTATGGCTACACCTTC	CASGFPGHGVYGYTF
TRBD1	TRBJ2-7	TRBV4-1	-	TGCGCCACCAGGTTAAGACAGGGGGCCTACGAGCAGTACTTC	CATRLRQGAYEQYF
TRBD1	TRBJ2-2	TRBV5-1	-	TGCGCCAGCAGCTCGGGGACAGGGGGCATCGGGGAGCTGTTTTTT	CASSSGTGGIGELFF
-	TRBJ1-2	TRBV5-1	few	TGCGCCAGCAGCTTCGACGGGCCCAACTATGGCTACACCTTC	CASSFDGPNYGYTF
-	TRBJ1-5	TRBV5-5	-	TGTGCCAGCAGCATTTGGGAACTTAGCAATCAGCCCCAGCATTTT	CASSIWELSNQPQHF
TRBD1	TRBJ2-7	TRBV6-6	once	TGTGCCAGCAGTCCACCCCTGGACAGGGTGTACGAGCAGTACTTC	CASSPPLDRVYEQYF
-	TRBJ1-1	TRBV27	-	TGTGCCAGCAGTTTATACCTTACAGGAGTCACTGAAGCTTTCTTT	CASSLYLTGVTEAFF
-	TRBJ1-1	TRBV14	once	TGTGCCAGCAGCCGGCTTAAGTACACTGAAGCTTTCTTT	CASSRLKYTEAFF
-	TRBJ1-3	TRBV7-9	-	TGTGCCAGCAGCTTAGACGGACAGCTCCCCTCTGGAAACACCATATATTTT	CASSLDGQLPSGNTIYF
-	TRBJ2-6	TRBV7-2	once	TGTGCCAGCAGCTTAGGGGTGGTATCTGGGGCCAACGTCCTGACTTTC	CASSLGVVSGANVLTF
-	TRBJ1-1	TRBV7-8	-	TGTGCCAGCAGCTTAGAAAGCGGACAGATGAGTGAAGCTTTCTTT	CASSLESGQMSEAFF
TRBD1	TRBJ2-7	TRBV18	-	TGTGCCAGCTCACCACGGGACAGGGAACACTACGAGCAGTACTTC	CASSPRDREHYEQYF
TRBD1	TRBJ1-2	TRBV11-2	-	TGTGCCAGCAGCGACATACTCACCGGGACAGGCGTAGTGAATGGCTACACCTTC	CASSDILTGTGVVNGYTF
TRBD1	TRBJ2-7	TRBV10-3	-	TGTGCCATCGGATTACCGGGACAGATCTACGAGCAGTACTTC	CAIGLPGQIYEQYF
-	TRBJ2-2	TRBV4-2	-	TGTGCCAGCAGCCAAGGGTACTGGGGCGACACCGGGGAGCTGTTTTTT	CASSQGYWGDTGELFF
-	TRBJ1-1	TRBV27	-	TGTGCCAGCAGCCCCAGACAGGCTGAAGCTTTCTTT	CASSPRQAEAFF
-	TRBJ1-2	TRBV7-2	-	TGTGCCAGCAGCTTTGTGGGGTCTGGGGGGTACTATGGCTACACCTTC	CASSFVGSGGYYGYTF
-	TRBJ1-2	TRBV5-4	-	TGTGCCAGCAGAGATCCCCGTATATATGGCTACACCTTC	CASRDPRIYGYTF
-	TRBJ2-1	TRBV7-9	-	TGTGCCAGCAGCTTAGGATTGAAACAGTTCTTC	CASSLGLKQFF
-	TRBJ2-7	TRBV2	-	TGTGCCAGCAGTGAGAGGGGTTCGTACGAGCAGTACTTC	CASSERGSYEQYF
-	TRBJ1-5	TRBV10-2	-	TGCGCCAACAAACAGAATAGCAATCAGCCCCAGCATTTT	CANKQNSNQPQHF
-	TRBJ2-1	TRBV7-9	-	TGTGCCAGCAGCTTATGGGTTCTAGCGTCCTCCTACAATGAGCAGTTCTTC	CASSLWVLASSYNEQFF
TRBD1	TRBJ1-1	TRBV7-9	-	TGTGCCAGCAGCTTTAAACGAGGGACAGGAGGGACTGAAGCTTTCTTT	CASSFKRGTGGTEAFF
TRBD1	TRBJ2-7	TRBV19	-	TGTGCCAGTAGTAAGGGACAGGGGGCCTCCTACGAGCAGTACTTC	CASSKGQGASYEQYF
-	TRBJ2-2	TRBV29-1	-	TGCAGCGTTAACCCCACAGGATCCACCGGGGAGCTGTTTTTT	CSVNPTGSTGELFF
-	TRBJ2-2	TRBV9	-	TGTGCCAGCGGCAGGTCGAACACCGGGGAGCTGTTTTTT	CASGRSNTGELFF
-	TRBJ1-2	TRBV30	-	TGTGCCTGGAGACAAAACTATGGCTACACCTTC	CAWRQNYGYTF
-	TRBJ1-6	TRBV15	-	TGTGCCACCAGAAAGGGGAATTCACCCCTCCACTTT	CATRKGNSPLHF
-	TRBJ2-2	TRBV5-1	-	TGCGCCAGCAGCTTGGCCAGGACAACCACCGGGGAGCTGTTTTTT	CASSLARTTTGELFF
TRBD1	TRBJ1-4	TRBV7-2	once	TGTGCCAGCAGCTTAGGCAGGGGGACAACTAATGAAAAACTGTTTTTT	CASSLGRGTTNEKLFF
-	TRBJ1-1	TRBV6-5	-	TGTGCCAGCAGTACCCCGGGAAACACTGAAGCTTTCTTT	CASSTPGNTEAFF
-	TRBJ2-2	TRBV7-8	-	TGTGCCAGCAGCGCTAGGGTCGGGGAGCTGTTTTTT	CASSARVGELFF
-	TRBJ1-1	TRBV7-9	-	TGTGCCAGCAGCTTAGAAGGACCCGCGAGAGCTTTCTTT	CASSLEGPARAFF
-	TRBJ1-2	TRBV7-6	-	TGTGCCAGCAGCTTAAATGGGAAACCCGGCTATGGCTACACCTTC	CASSLNGKPGYGYTF
-	TRBJ1-2	TRBV9	-	TGTGCCAGCAGCGTAGCTGCCAGGGACAACTATGGCTACACCTTC	CASSVAARDNYGYTF
TRBD1	TRBJ1-1	TRBV7-2	-	TGTGCCAGCAGCACCCGGGACAGGGTTTCCTTCACTGAAGCTTTCTTT	CASSTRDRVSFTEAFF
-	TRBJ1-1	TRBV7-2	-	TGTGCCAGCAGCCCGCGACAGGCTCTCCGGAGGACTGAAGCTTTCTTT	CASSPRQALRRTEAFF
TRBD1	TRBJ1-1	TRBV30	-	TGTGCCTGGAGTGCACCCCCTCCAGGGGGCAACACTGAAGCTTTCTTT	CAWSAPPPGGNTEAFF
-	TRBJ1-1	TRBV5-6	-	TGTGCCAGCAGCTCGTACATAGGAGAACGGGCTTTCTTT	CASSSYIGERAFF
-	TRBJ2-2	TRBV9	-	TGTGCCAGCAGCGGGACCACGAACACCGGGGAGCTGTTTTTT	CASSGTTNTGELFF
-	TRBJ2-7	TRBV9	-	TGTGCCAGCAGCGTCCGACCATACGACGGGGAGCAGTACTTC	CASSVRPYDGEQYF
-	TRBJ2-7	TRBV7-8	-	TGTGCCAGCAGCTTAGGGTACGGCACCTACGAGCAGTACTTC	CASSLGYGTYEQYF
-	TRBJ1-4	TRBV1	-	TGCACCAGCAGCCAGAACAAGGGACCGGGGGAAAAACTGTTTTTT	CTSSQNKGPGEKLFF
-	TRBJ1-3	TRBV11-3	-	TGTGCCAGCAGCCTTGCCGGGGGGAGTGGAAACACCATATATTTT	CASSLAGGSGNTIYF
-	TRBJ1-2	TRBV27	-	TGTGCCAGCAGCTCCGGTCAAATCTACACCTTC	CASSSGQIYTF
-	TRBJ2-7	TRBV27	-	TGTGCCAGCAGTTTTCGCCCGGAGGGACCGGGCGAGCAGTACTTC	CASSFRPEGPGEQYF